The T cell receptor (beta chain) described here comes from a study of cytomegalovirus exposure and HLA in healthy donors. The overall study: Roughly 180 million T cells yielded 90 million to 130 million unique TCR beta sequences in earlier analysis. There were some 400 genotyped donors. Of these, 81% fell in the genetic ancestry cluster associated with self-reported Caucasian donors. Broader study findings: TCR beta chains numbering under 200 were designated cytomegalovirus-associated. Sequencing depth across donors, presence/absence analyses assumed, was roughly uniform.

The CDR3 length is 13 residues. 60 Vbeta and 13 Jbeta primers were used in PCR. Data came from immunoSEQ multiplex PCR; TCRdb stores just in-frame clones and leaves some out. This sample has approximately 150,000 clones, with around four fifths found just once. About this clone itself: The antigen is undetermined.

J is TRBJ1-2 and V is TRBV21-1; the tabulated D call, TRBD1, remains unverified against the DNA. TRBV21-1 is listed as a pseudogene. The sequencing input was PBMCs. The TCR sequence derives from a boy aged 2-15 years in good health and CMV-seronegative. The CDR3 region is CATQDRWEYGYTF. The CDR3 region has the DNA TGTGCCACCCAGGACAGGTGGGAATATGGCTACACCTTC.